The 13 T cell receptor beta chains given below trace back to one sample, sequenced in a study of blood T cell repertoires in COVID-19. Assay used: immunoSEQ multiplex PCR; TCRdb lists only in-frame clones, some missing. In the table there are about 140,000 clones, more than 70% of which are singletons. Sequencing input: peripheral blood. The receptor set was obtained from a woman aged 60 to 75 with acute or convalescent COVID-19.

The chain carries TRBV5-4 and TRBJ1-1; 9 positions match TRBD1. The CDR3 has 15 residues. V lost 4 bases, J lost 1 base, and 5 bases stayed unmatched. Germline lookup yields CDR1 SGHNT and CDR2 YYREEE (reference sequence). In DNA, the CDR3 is TGTGCCAGCAGCCCTCCGGGACAGGGGAACACTGAAGCTTTCTTT. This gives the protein CASSPPGQGNTEAFF.

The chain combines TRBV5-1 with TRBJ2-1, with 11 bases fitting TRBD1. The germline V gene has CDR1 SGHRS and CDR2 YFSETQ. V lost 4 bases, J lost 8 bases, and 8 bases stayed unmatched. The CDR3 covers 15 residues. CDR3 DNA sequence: TGCGCCAGCAGCCCGGACAGGGGGCCGAACGATGAGCAGTTCTTC. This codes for CASSPDRGPNDEQFF.

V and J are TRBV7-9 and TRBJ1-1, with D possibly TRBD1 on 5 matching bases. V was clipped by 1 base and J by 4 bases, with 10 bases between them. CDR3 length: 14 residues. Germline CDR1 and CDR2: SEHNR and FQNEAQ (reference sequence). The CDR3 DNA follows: TGTGCCAGCAGCTTAGATCTAAGGGGCACTGAAGCTTTCTTT. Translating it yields CASSLDLRGTEAFF.

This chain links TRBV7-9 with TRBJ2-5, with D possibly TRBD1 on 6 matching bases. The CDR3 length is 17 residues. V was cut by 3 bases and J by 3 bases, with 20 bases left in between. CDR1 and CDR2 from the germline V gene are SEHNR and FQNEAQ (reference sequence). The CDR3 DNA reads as TGTGCCAGCAGCTTCCTTTTAGCCGTCACAGGGAAAGAGACCCAGTACTTC. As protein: CASSFLLAVTGKETQYF.

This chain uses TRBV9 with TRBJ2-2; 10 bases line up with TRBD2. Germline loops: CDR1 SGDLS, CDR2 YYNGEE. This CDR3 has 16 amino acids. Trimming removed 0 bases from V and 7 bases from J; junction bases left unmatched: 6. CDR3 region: CASSVASGGRGGELFF. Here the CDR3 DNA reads TGTGCCAGCAGCGTAGCTAGCGGGGGCCGGGGCGGGGAGCTGTTTTTT.

DNA of the CDR3: TGTGCCAGCAGCCAATTCCACGGAGATACGCAGTATTTT. Protein sequence: CASSQFHGDTQYF. The chain links TRBV12-3 or TRBV12-4 to TRBJ2-3, with D hard to call. The V gene lost 6 bases and the J gene lost 5 bases, with 12 bases spanning the gap. The CDR3 has 13 amino acids.

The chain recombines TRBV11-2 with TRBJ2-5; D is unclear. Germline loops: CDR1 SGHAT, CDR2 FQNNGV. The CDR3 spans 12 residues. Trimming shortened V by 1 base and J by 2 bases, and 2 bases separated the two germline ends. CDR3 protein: CASSLAQETQYF. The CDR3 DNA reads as TGTGCCAGCAGCTTAGCTCAAGAGACCCAGTACTTC.

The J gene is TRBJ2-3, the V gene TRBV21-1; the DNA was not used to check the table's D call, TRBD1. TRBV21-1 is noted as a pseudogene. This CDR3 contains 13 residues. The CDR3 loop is CASSKDNTDTQYF. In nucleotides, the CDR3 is TGTGCCAGCAGCAAAGACAACACAGATACGCAGTATTTT.

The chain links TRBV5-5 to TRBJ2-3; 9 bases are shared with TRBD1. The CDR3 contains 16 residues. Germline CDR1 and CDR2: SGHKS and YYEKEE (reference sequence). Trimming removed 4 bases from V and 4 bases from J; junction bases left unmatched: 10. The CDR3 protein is CASSPGDRVHSDTQYF. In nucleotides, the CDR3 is TGTGCCAGCAGCCCCGGGGACAGGGTTCATTCAGATACGCAGTATTTT.

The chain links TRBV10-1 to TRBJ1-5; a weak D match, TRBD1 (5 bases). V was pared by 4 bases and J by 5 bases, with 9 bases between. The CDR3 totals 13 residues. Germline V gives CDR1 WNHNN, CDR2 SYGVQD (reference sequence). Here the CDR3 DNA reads TGCGCCAGCAGTGCAGGGCGCGATCAGCCCCAGCATTTT. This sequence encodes CASSAGRDQPQHF.

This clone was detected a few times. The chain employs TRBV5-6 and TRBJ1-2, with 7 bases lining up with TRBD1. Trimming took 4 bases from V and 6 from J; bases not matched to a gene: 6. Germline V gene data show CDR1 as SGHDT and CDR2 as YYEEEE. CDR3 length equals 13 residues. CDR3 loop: CASSQTGDNGYTF. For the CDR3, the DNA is TGTGCCAGCAGCCAAACAGGGGACAATGGCTACACCTTC. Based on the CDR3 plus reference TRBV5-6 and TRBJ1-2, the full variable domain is DAGVTQSPTHLIKTRGQQVTLRCSPKSGHDTVSWYQQALGQGPQFIFQYYEEEERQRGNFPDRFSGHQFPNYSSELNVNALLLGDSALYLCASSQTGDNGYTFGSGTRLTVV.

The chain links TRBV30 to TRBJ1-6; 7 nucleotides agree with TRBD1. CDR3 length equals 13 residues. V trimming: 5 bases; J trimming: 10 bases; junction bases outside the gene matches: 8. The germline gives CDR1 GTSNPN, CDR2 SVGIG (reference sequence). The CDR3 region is CAWEEGANSPLHF. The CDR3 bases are TGTGCCTGGGAGGAGGGGGCAAACTCACCCCTCCACTTT. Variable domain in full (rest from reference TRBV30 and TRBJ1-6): SQTIHQWPATLVQPVGSPLSLECTVEGTSNPNLYWYRQAAGRGLQLLFYSVGIGQISSEVPQNLSASRPQDRQFILSSKKLLLSDSGFYLCAWEEGANSPLHFGNGTRLTVT.

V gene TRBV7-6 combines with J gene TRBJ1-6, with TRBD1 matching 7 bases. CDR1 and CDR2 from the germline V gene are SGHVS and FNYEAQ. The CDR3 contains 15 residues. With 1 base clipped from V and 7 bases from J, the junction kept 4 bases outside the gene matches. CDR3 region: CASSLEGQRNSPLHF. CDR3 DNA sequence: TGTGCCAGCAGCTTAGAGGGACAGAGGAATTCACCCCTCCACTTT. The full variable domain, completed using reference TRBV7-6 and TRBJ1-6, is GAGVSQSPRYKVTKRGQDVALRCDPISGHVSLYWYRQALGQGPEFLTYFNYEAQQDKSGLPNDRFSAERPEGSISTLTIQRTEQRDSAMYRCASSLEGQRNSPLHFGNGTRLTVT.